Each of the 18 T cell receptor beta chains below was sequenced from the same sample in a study of shared clonotypes between healthy human individuals. CD45RO-negative, CCR7-positively selected cells formed the naive CD8 fraction, excluding terminally differentiated effector memory CD45RA+ cells. Sequenced by immunoSEQ multiplex PCR; TCRdb stores in-frame clones only, minus some. The sample shows around 2.1 million clones, roughly 91% of them seen only once. The sample was naive CD8+ T cells from PBMCs. The receptor set was obtained from a man aged 18 to 30 in good health. Some clones in this sample may be carry-over from other donors' samples.

This clone was seen just once. The rearrangement links TRBV28 to TRBJ1-2, with D possibly TRBD1 on 6 matching bases. The CDR3 length is 13 residues. V was clipped by 10 bases and J by 4 bases, with 16 bases between them. CDR1 is MDHEN and CDR2 is SYDVKM in the germline V gene. In DNA form, the CDR3 reads TGTGCCATCCCGGGCCAGGGGATCTATGGCTACACCTTC. Translation: CAIPGQGIYGYTF.

The chain uses TRBV7-2 and TRBJ1-2; the D gene is possibly TRBD1 (6 bases). In germline, CDR1 is SGHTA, CDR2 FQGNSA. The CDR3 is made up of 14 amino acids. The ends were cut back, 4 bases at V and 2 bases at J, with 11 bases in the middle. CDR3 residues: CASSSRQGNYGYTF. CDR3 in DNA: TGTGCCAGCAGCTCCCGGCAGGGGAACTATGGCTACACCTTC.

The chain uses TRBV27 and TRBJ2-7, with TRBD1 as a possible D gene (5 bases). V lost 4 bases and J lost 1, with 11 bases in between. The germline CDR1 and CDR2 sequences are MNHEY and SMNVEV (reference sequence). The length of the CDR3 is 14 residues. CDR3 DNA sequence: TGTGCCAGCAGTTCAGGGCAGGTTTCCTACGAGCAGTACTTC. Encoded protein: CASSSGQVSYEQYF.

The chain joins TRBV10-3 to TRBJ2-5; 12 bases match TRBD2. With 6 bases clipped from V and 1 base from J, the junction kept 3 bases outside the gene matches. CDR1 is ENHRY and CDR2 is SYGVKD in the germline V gene. This CDR3 is built from 15 residues. This chain's CDR3 is CAIRGTSGFQETQYF. The CDR3 nucleotides read TGTGCCATCAGGGGGACTAGCGGGTTCCAAGAGACCCAGTACTTC.

This sequence joins TRBV11-2 and TRBJ1-2; possible D gene TRBD1, 5 bases. The CDR3 is 14 residues long. Trimming removed 5 bases at V and 8 bases at J, with 18 bases between. Germline CDR1 reads SGHAT; CDR2 reads FQNNGV. The CDR3 here is CASSQSRDHRGYTF. The CDR3, as DNA: TGTGCCAGCAGCCAGAGCCGGGACCATAGGGGCTACACCTTC.

To note about this clone: One end of the junction varies from germline; a read error may be responsible. J is TRBJ2-1 and V is TRBV7-8, with 7 nucleotides matching TRBD2. Germline loops: CDR1 SGHVS, CDR2 FQNEAQ. There are 16 residues in the CDR3. The CDR3 sequence is CASTLWWREREDEQFF. Here the CDR3 DNA reads TGTGCCAGCACCTTATGGTGGCGGGAGAGAGAGGATGAGCAGTTCTTC.

The gene calls are TRBV19 and TRBJ2-1; 7 bases fit TRBD1. The CDR3 contains 14 residues. V lost 7 bases and J lost 3; bases outside the gene matches: 6. Looked up from germline, CDR1 is LNHDA and CDR2 is SQIVND (reference sequence). The CDR3 spells CASNIPGGYNEQFF. The CDR3 DNA reads TGTGCCAGTAATATTCCAGGGGGCTACAATGAGCAGTTCTTC.

This chain uses TRBV7-8 with TRBJ1-1; D may be TRBD1 (6 bases). The CDR3 contains 14 residues. Trimming left V 1 base short and J 10 bases short, with 16 bases between. Germline-derived CDR1 and CDR2 are SGHVS and FQNEAQ. CDR3 region: CASSLERTAGRAFF. The CDR3 region has the DNA TGTGCCAGCAGCTTAGAAAGGACAGCCGGTCGAGCTTTCTTT.

J is TRBJ2-2 and V is TRBV9; D perhaps matches TRBD1 (6 bases). The CDR3 loop spans 13 amino acids. V gave up 7 bases and J gave up 7 bases, with 14 bases separating them. CDR1 and CDR2 (germline): SGDLS, YYNGEE. Here the CDR3 reads CASERHRDGELFF. In DNA, the CDR3 is TGTGCCAGCGAGAGGCACAGGGACGGGGAGCTGTTTTTT.

This chain uses TRBV29-1 with TRBJ1-1, with no clear D. This CDR3 contains 14 residues. V lost 1 base and J 1 base, leaving 10 bases between the germline ends. Germline values: CDR1 SQVTM, CDR2 ANQGSEA. The CDR3 reads CSVEVGLSNTEAFF. The DNA of the CDR3 is TGCAGCGTTGAAGTAGGATTATCGAACACTGAAGCTTTCTTT.

The count of this clone is one. The chain recombines TRBV28 with TRBJ1-3, with TRBD1 matching 7 bases. The V gene's germline CDR1 is MDHEN and CDR2 SYDVKM. J was trimmed by 1 base and V by 5 bases; bases with no gene match: 8. There are 16 residues in the CDR3. The CDR3 DNA follows: TGTGCCAGCAGTACATACAGGGGACTTTCTGGAAACACCATATATTTT. Its protein is CASSTYRGLSGNTIYF.

The chain is built from TRBV4-1 and TRBJ2-3; D perhaps matches TRBD2 (5 bases). Trimming took off 1 base at V and 6 bases at J, with 20 bases between the two ends. Germline loops: CDR1 MGHRA, CDR2 YSYEKL. This CDR3 is 17 amino acids long. This CDR3 is CASSQVGEGREWDTQYF. The DNA for the CDR3 is TGCGCCAGCAGCCAAGTTGGAGAAGGTCGGGAATGGGATACGCAGTATTTT.

V is TRBV4-3 and J is TRBJ2-7; 8 bases match TRBD2. V trimming: 4 bases; J trimming: 7 bases; junction bases outside the gene matches: 9. The CDR3 is 14 amino acids. Germline lookup yields CDR1 LGHNA and CDR2 YSLEER. The CDR3 bases are TGCGCCAGCAGCCGTGATAACCGGGGGGGGGAGCAGTACTTC. This encodes CASSRDNRGGEQYF.

The chain is built from TRBV4-1 and TRBJ1-4; D unresolved. Germline CDR1 is MGHRA and CDR2 is YSYEKL. The CDR3 is made up of 16 amino acids. The germline V and J ends were trimmed by 2 bases and 5 bases, with 15 bases remaining between them. This chain's CDR3 is CASSQPVPPRNEKLFF. CDR3 DNA sequence: TGCGCCAGCAGCCAACCCGTACCACCGAGGAATGAAAAACTGTTTTTT.

The rearrangement joins TRBV27 to TRBJ2-7; D is perhaps TRBD2 (6 bases). Germline values: CDR1 MNHEY, CDR2 SMNVEV (reference sequence). This CDR3 has 13 amino acids. Trimming pared 5 bases from V and 7 bases from J, leaving 15 bases between. The CDR3 nucleotides read TGTGCCAGCAGTCTGGGGACTGCCGTTGAGCAGTACTTC. This translates into CASSLGTAVEQYF.

The CDR3 DNA sequence: TGTGCCAGCAGTTTATCGGCTAGCGGGAGTTACGAGCAGTACTTC. Its protein is CASSLSASGSYEQYF. The rearrangement joins TRBV27 to TRBJ2-7, with 10 bases that match TRBD2. V dropped 0 bases and J dropped 4; count of bases not matched to a gene: 3. Germline CDR1 reads MNHEY; CDR2 reads SMNVEV (reference sequence). The CDR3 loop spans 15 amino acids.

J is TRBJ2-7 and V is TRBV28, with D hard to call. CDR1 and CDR2 from the germline V gene are MDHEN and SYDVKM. V lost 6 bases and J lost 3, with 24 bases in between. The CDR3 runs 17 residues. The CDR3 here is CASSPLYRPVPIYEQYF. Here the CDR3 DNA reads TGTGCCAGCAGCCCTTTGTATCGGCCGGTTCCGATCTACGAGCAGTACTTC.

This CDR3 is CSVERTSGKADTQYF. DNA of the CDR3: TGCAGCGTTGAGAGGACTAGCGGGAAAGCAGATACGCAGTATTTT. The V call is TRBV29-1, the J call TRBJ2-3; 12 bases agree with TRBD2. Trimming took 3 bases from V and 4 from J; bases not matched to a gene: 5. CDR1 is SQVTM, CDR2 ANQGSEA, per germline. The CDR3 extends over 15 amino acids.